What follows are 23 T cell receptor beta chains derived from one specimen sequenced in a study of T-cell reconstitution after alpha-beta-depleted transplantation in children. Unique molecular identifiers were incorporated during preparation of the TCRbeta library. TCRdb recomputed calls from the PCR reads with MiXCR, one row per CDR3 protein. The sample yields nearly 550,000 distinct CDR3 sequences, about 17% seen once. Sequenced here: PBMCs from the stem cell graft donor, sampled from the stem cell graft. These receptors all come from a human donor who donated a stem cell graft to a child with acute lymphoblastic leukemia.

This clonotype was detected a few times. This chain uses TRBV20-1 with TRBJ1-1; no firm D call. CDR1 is DFQATT and CDR2 is SNEGSKA in the germline V gene (reference sequence). Deletions cut 0 bases from V and 0 bases from J, with 11 bases between. The CDR3 has 15 residues. CDR3 bases: TGCAGTGCTAGAGATCCGGGGATGATGAACACTGAAGCTTTCTTT. Its translation: CSARDPGMMNTEAFF.

This clonotype was observed a handful of times. The chain is built from TRBV5-6 and TRBJ2-1; D not certain. The length of the CDR3 is 14 residues. The V end lost 1 base, the J end lost 5 bases, and 10 bases lay between the germline ends. The germline CDR1 and CDR2 sequences are SGHDT and YYEEEE. The CDR3 DNA reads as TGTGCCAGCAGCTTGCCCCGAGTTAACAATGAGCAGTTCTTC. Its protein is CASSLPRVNNEQFF.

This clonotype was detected a few times. The chain uses TRBV7-8 and TRBJ2-7, with D tentatively TRBD1 (5 bases). Germline lookup yields CDR1 SGHVS and CDR2 FQNEAQ. Trimming left V 1 base short and J 7 bases short, with 17 bases between. The CDR3 spans 15 residues. CDR3 sequence: CASSLEGQGLGEQYF. CDR3 nucleotide sequence: TGTGCCAGCAGCTTAGAAGGGCAGGGATTAGGAGAGCAGTACTTC.

The gene calls are TRBV5-5 and TRBJ1-1; D is undetermined. V lost 5 bases and J lost 0, with 23 bases in between. CDR3 length: 18 amino acids. Germline loops: CDR1 SGHKS, CDR2 YYEKEE (reference sequence). The CDR3 region is CASSPVMRPVQMNTEAFF. CDR3 nucleotides: TGTGCCAGCAGTCCGGTAATGAGACCGGTCCAAATGAACACTGAAGCTTTCTTT.

V usage is TRBV5-1 and J usage is TRBJ2-7; no definite D call. Germline V gene lookup returns CDR1 SGHRS and CDR2 YFSETQ. V was pared by 4 bases and J by 3 bases, with 5 bases between. The CDR3 loop spans 11 amino acids. The CDR3 reads CASSGIYEQYF. In DNA form, the CDR3 reads TGCGCCAGCAGCGGTATCTACGAGCAGTACTTC. Drawing the rest from reference TRBV5-1 and TRBJ2-7, the complete variable domain is KAGVTQTPRYLIKTRGQQVTLSCSPISGHRSVSWYQQTPGQGLQFLFEYFSETQRNKGNFPGRFSGRQFSNSRSEMNVSTLELGDSALYLCASSGIYEQYFGPGTRLTVT.

This chain connects TRBV4-2 to TRBJ1-4, with D unclear. The CDR3 has 15 residues. V was clipped by 0 bases and J by 4 bases, with 9 bases between them. Germline CDR1 is LGHNA and CDR2 is YNFKEQ. CDR3 sequence reads: CASSQDWAVNEKLFF. The CDR3 nucleotides read TGTGCCAGCAGCCAAGATTGGGCAGTTAATGAAAAACTGTTTTTT.

The sample holds many counts of this clonotype. This chain connects TRBV7-9 to TRBJ2-7; TRBD1 agrees at 9 bases. Germline V gene lookup returns CDR1 SEHNR and CDR2 FQNEAQ (reference sequence). The CDR3 is 15 residues long. V lost 1 base and J lost 4; bases outside the gene matches: 5. CDR3 sequence reads: CASSLEDRGVYEQYF. CDR3 DNA: TGTGCCAGCAGCTTAGAGGACAGGGGAGTATACGAGCAGTACTTC.

This clonotype has a handful of counts. The chain carries TRBV29-1 and TRBJ2-7; perhaps TRBD1 as D (6 bases). The V gene lost 5 bases and the J gene lost 0 bases, with 14 bases spanning the gap. This CDR3 is built from 14 residues. In germline, CDR1 is SQVTM, CDR2 ANQGSEA. The CDR3 bases are TGCAGCGTTTCGACAGGCCGAAGCTCCTACGAGCAGTACTTC. Translated, it gives CSVSTGRSSYEQYF.

This clonotype was recorded many times. Its ends do not fully match the called genes, so a read error is possible. The chain has TRBV5-1 and TRBJ2-7; perhaps TRBD2 as D (5 bases). The germline V gene encodes CDR1 SGHRS and CDR2 YFSETQ. This CDR3 region has 14 residues. CDR3 region: CASSLGGSPYEQYF. DNA for the CDR3: TGTGCCAGCAGTTTAGGCGGGTCACCCTACGAGCAGTACTTC.

The chain uses TRBV5-1 and TRBJ2-7; the match to TRBD2 covers 8 bases. Germline CDR1 and CDR2: SGHRS and YFSETQ. V shed 0 bases and J 0 bases; nucleotides not matched to a gene: 5. This CDR3 has 16 amino acids. The CDR3 region is CASSLELAASSYEQYF. CDR3 bases: TGCGCCAGCAGCTTGGAACTAGCGGCGAGCTCCTACGAGCAGTACTTC.

The chain recombines TRBV5-1 with TRBJ2-3; no clear D. CDR3 size: 13 residues. The V end was cut by 8 bases, the J end by 0 bases, with 10 bases between. CDR1 is SGHRS and CDR2 is YFSETQ in the germline V gene. The CDR3 loop reads CASRASSTDTQYF. CDR3 in DNA: TGCGCCAGTAGGGCTTCTAGCACAGATACGCAGTATTTT.

This clonotype appeared a few times. The V gene is TRBV20-1, the J gene TRBJ2-1; 10 nucleotides line up with TRBD2. Per the germline V gene, CDR1 is DFQATT and CDR2 is SNEGSKA (reference sequence). The CDR3 covers 13 residues. The V segment lost 8 bases and the J segment 7 bases; nucleotides outside the gene matches: 8. DNA for the CDR3: TGCAGTTCCATAGCGGGAGGCAAGAATGAGCAGTTCTTC. This sequence encodes CSSIAGGKNEQFF.

This clonotype was seen more than once but under ten times. This chain links TRBV12-3 or TRBV12-4 with TRBJ1-1; D not certain. V was trimmed by 5 bases and J by 0 bases, leaving 10 bases between them. This CDR3 has 14 residues. The CDR3: CASSTRTVNTEAFF. The CDR3 DNA sequence: TGTGCCAGCAGTACCCGGACGGTGAACACTGAAGCTTTCTTT.

There are a few counts of this clonotype. This chain joins TRBV29-1 and TRBJ1-1; D is perhaps TRBD1 (6 bases). Germline CDR1 is SQVTM and CDR2 is ANQGSEA. This CDR3 is built from 11 residues. With 7 bases removed from V and 6 bases from J, the gap between germline ends came to 12 bases. CDR3 bases: TGCAGCGCAGCGACAGGATCTGAAGCTTTCTTT. This translates into CSAATGSEAFF.

The V and J genes are TRBV12-3 or TRBV12-4 and TRBJ1-3, with 9 bases that match TRBD1. The CDR3 sequence is 18 residues long. V was pared by 1 base and J by 0 bases, with 7 bases of the junction left unmatched. In nucleotides, the CDR3 is TGTGCCAGCAGTTTAGGAGGACAGGGGCCCTACTCTGGAAACACCATATATTTT. Translated: CASSLGGQGPYSGNTIYF.

In this sample, this clonotype turned up many times. V usage is TRBV20-1 and J usage is TRBJ2-3, with D perhaps matching TRBD2 (5 bases). With 2 bases removed from V and 1 base from J, the gap between germline ends came to 7 bases. Germline V gives CDR1 DFQATT, CDR2 SNEGSKA (reference sequence). There are 13 residues in the CDR3. CDR3 protein: CSARRSGTDTQYF. The CDR3 nucleotides read TGCAGTGCTAGACGTAGCGGCACAGATACGCAGTATTTT.

V is TRBV12-3 or TRBV12-4 and J is TRBJ2-7; 8 nucleotides align to TRBD2. V lost 4 bases and J lost 4; bases outside the gene matches: 9. This CDR3 has 15 amino acids. The CDR3 reads CASSSPGSGDYEQYF. The DNA of the CDR3 is TGTGCCAGCAGTTCCCCGGGTAGCGGGGATTACGAGCAGTACTTC.

The rearrangement uses TRBV15 and TRBJ1-6, with D hard to call. With 3 bases removed from V and 9 bases from J, the gap between germline ends came to 18 bases. CDR1 is LNHNV, CDR2 YYDKDF, per germline (reference sequence). The CDR3 consists of 16 residues. In nucleotides, the CDR3 is TGTGCCACCAGCAGGGGTGGGTCTAGCTCCCCTTCACCCCTCCACTTT. Its protein is CATSRGGSSSPSPLHF.

The chain uses TRBV7-2 and TRBJ2-7; weak D call: TRBD2 (5 bases). The CDR3 is made up of 16 amino acids. The germline V gene has CDR1 SGHTA and CDR2 FQGNSA. Deletions cut 3 bases from V and 2 bases from J, with 17 bases between. DNA for the CDR3: TGTGCCAGCAGCTTTTTTCCCGAGAGGGCCACCTACGAGCAGTACTTC. It codes for CASSFFPERATYEQYF.

The chain joins TRBV11-3 to TRBJ2-1; D is possibly TRBD1 (7 bases). The CDR3 covers 15 residues. Germline values: CDR1 SGHNT, CDR2 YENEEA. The V end lost 1 base, the J end lost 8 bases, and 15 bases lay between the germline ends. In DNA form, the CDR3 reads TGTGCCAGCAGCTTAGGGAGGGGGCGTTGGGATGAGCAGTTCTTC. Protein sequence: CASSLGRGRWDEQFF.

The rearrangement joins TRBV4-1 to TRBJ2-1; 13 positions agree with TRBD2. The CDR3 is 16 amino acids. V gave up 0 bases and J gave up 7 bases; unmatched junction bases: 3. The germline gives CDR1 MGHRA, CDR2 YSYEKL. The CDR3 coding sequence is TGCGCCAGCAGCCAAGACCCGGGACTAGCGGGAAATGAGCAGTTCTTC. This gives the protein CASSQDPGLAGNEQFF.

This clonotype occurred a few times. This chain uses TRBV12-3 or TRBV12-4 with TRBJ2-3; 8 nucleotides agree with TRBD2. With V trimmed by 7 bases and J by 4 bases, 7 bases remained unmatched. The CDR3 length is 14 residues. The CDR3, as DNA: TGTGCCAGCAAGAGGACTAGCCGATCAGATACGCAGTATTTT. Translating it yields CASKRTSRSDTQYF.

This clonotype was counted between two and nine times. This rearrangement joins TRBV20-1 to TRBJ2-1, with TRBD1 matching over 7 bases. Trimming cost V 0 bases and J 6 bases; bases outside gene matches: 11. The CDR3 has 16 amino acids. Germline lookup yields CDR1 DFQATT and CDR2 SNEGSKA (reference sequence). CDR3 sequence reads: CSARENIGTVSNEQFF. The CDR3 DNA reads as TGCAGTGCTAGAGAGAATATCGGGACAGTTAGCAATGAGCAGTTCTTC.